This T cell receptor (beta chain) was profiled in a study of OX40 agonist ivuxolimab in advanced cancers. Across the whole study: An agonistic anti-OX40 (CD134) antibody, ivuxolimab, was used to treat the patients. Study findings and constraints: People who partly responded at 0.1-3.0 mg/kg had some of the least clonal expansion seen.

Data came from immunoSEQ multiplex PCR; TCRdb stores just in-frame clones and leaves some out. This sample has over 45,000 clones, with 85% to 90% found just once. CDR3 length: 13 residues. J lost 5 bases, V lost 5 bases, and 4 bases had no gene match. CDR1 and CDR2 (germline): SGHVS, FNYEAQ. For this clone: Its specificity is unknown.

Source: CD4+ or CD8+ T cells sorted from blood, taken in a trial of the OX40 agonist ivuxolimab. This TCR came from an adult with an advanced solid tumor such as melanoma, head and neck, liver or kidney cancer. The J gene is TRBJ2-7, the V gene TRBV7-6, with 9 bases lining up with TRBD2. The CDR3 loop is CASSAGLANEQYF. In DNA, the CDR3 is TGTGCCAGCAGCGCCGGACTAGCGAACGAGCAGTACTTC.